Listed below are T cell receptor beta chains from one sample, sequenced in a study of T-cell reconstitution after alpha-beta-depleted transplantation in children. MiXCR, applied by TCRdb to the PCR reads, yields one record per CDR3 protein. The table records 250,000 or so distinct CDR3 sequences, less than 9% of them present only once. The source material was PBMCs, mostly from graft donor cells, sampled 180 days after TCRalphabeta/CD19-depleted stem cell transplant. Source of these receptors: a male patient younger than 18 who had a stem cell transplant for acute lymphoblastic leukemia, so the T cells may come from the graft donor. CDR3s include the opening cysteine and the closing phenylalanine or tryptophan. Each record gives: V gene, D gene, CDR3 protein. A D gene is named only where the DNA matches it firmly.

V: TRBV27
D: NA
CDR3: CASSSGLAHYEQYF

V: TRBV14
D: NA
CDR3: CASSQRKGDEQYF

V: TRBV20-1
D: TRBD1
CDR3: CSARGPGTAPNQPQHF

V: TRBV12-3/TRBV12-4
D: TRBD1
CDR3: CASSPLTGKGGYTF

V: TRBV7-3
D: TRBD1
CDR3: CASSPPTGGGYTF

V: TRBV5-1
D: NA
CDR3: CASSPPGRGGYTF

V: TRBV12-3/TRBV12-4
D: TRBD2
CDR3: CASSFRLAGPLHNEQFF

V: TRBV12-3/TRBV12-4
D: NA
CDR3: CASSLGGSDTGKYF

V: TRBV7-2
D: TRBD2
CDR3: CASSLLGTSFGTDTQYF

V: TRBV19
D: TRBD1
CDR3: CATKGTAFIMNTEAFF

V: TRBV12-3/TRBV12-4
D: TRBD1
CDR3: CASSPWLGGGANYGYTF

V: TRBV20-1
D: NA
CDR3: CSARTGSTGELFF

V: TRBV13
D: NA
CDR3: CASSLREWWGASPYTQYF

V: TRBV18
D: NA
CDR3: CASSPQRGGNEQFF

V: TRBV7-2
D: NA
CDR3: CASSLAGGAYGYTF

V: TRBV12-3/TRBV12-4
D: NA
CDR3: CASRASGRFSSPLHF

V: TRBV12-3/TRBV12-4
D: NA
CDR3: CASSLHLRTDTQYF

V: TRBV28
D: TRBD1
CDR3: CASSRGGALSIAKNIQYF

V: TRBV27
D: NA
CDR3: CASSRAGSYNEQFF

V: TRBV6-4
D: NA
CDR3: CASSAGSGPWGNEQFF

V: TRBV5-6
D: TRBD2
CDR3: CASSILAGALNEQFF

V: TRBV9
D: TRBD1
CDR3: CASSLGQGSNDEQYF

V: TRBV18
D: TRBD2
CDR3: CASSAAGTSGTPYGQYF

V: TRBV25-1
D: NA
CDR3: CASSFIHNEQFF

V: TRBV9
D: NA
CDR3: CASSVEGFGEAFF

V: TRBV29-1
D: TRBD2
CDR3: CSVAPWDSGRVKDTQYF

V: TRBV18
D: TRBD2
CDR3: CASSPLQQTSGRWGKSYNEQFF

V: TRBV28
D: NA
CDR3: CASRGGVYEQYF

V: TRBV20-1
D: NA
CDR3: CSARARSGQQETQYF

V: TRBV29-1
D: NA
CDR3: CSANFRSYNEQFF

V: TRBV6-5
D: NA
CDR3: CASGHNQPQHF

V: TRBV20-1
D: NA
CDR3: CSASPGPNQPQHF

V: TRBV12-3/TRBV12-4
D: TRBD2
CDR3: CASTSTSGILAGYEQYF

V: TRBV18
D: NA
CDR3: CASSPSLNSNVLTF

V: TRBV6-2/TRBV6-3
D: NA
CDR3: CASTHRPQETQYF

V: TRBV12-3/TRBV12-4
D: NA
CDR3: CASSFVGPSTDTQYF

V: TRBV3-1
D: NA
CDR3: CASSLAWSYEQYF

V: TRBV7-6
D: NA
CDR3: CASSFSEGPAYEQYF

V: TRBV28
D: NA
CDR3: CASRDLDRLGNQPQHF

V: TRBV27
D: TRBD2
CDR3: CASRMSGGYSYEQYF

V: TRBV5-1
D: NA
CDR3: CASSWGGDPNYGYTF